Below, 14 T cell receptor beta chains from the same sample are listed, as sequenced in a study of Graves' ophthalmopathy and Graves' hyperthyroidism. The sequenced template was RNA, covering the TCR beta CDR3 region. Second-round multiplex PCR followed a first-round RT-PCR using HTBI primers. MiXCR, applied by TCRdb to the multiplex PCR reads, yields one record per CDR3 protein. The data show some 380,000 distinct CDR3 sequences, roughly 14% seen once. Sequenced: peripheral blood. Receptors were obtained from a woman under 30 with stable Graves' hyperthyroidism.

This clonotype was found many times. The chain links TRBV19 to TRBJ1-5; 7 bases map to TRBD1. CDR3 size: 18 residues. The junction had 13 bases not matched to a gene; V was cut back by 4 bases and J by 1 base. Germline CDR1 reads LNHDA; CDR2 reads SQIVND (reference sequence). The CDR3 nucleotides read TGTGCCAGTAGTACTCGAATGGGACAGACCTTAAGCAATCAGCCCCAGCATTTT. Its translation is CASSTRMGQTLSNQPQHF.

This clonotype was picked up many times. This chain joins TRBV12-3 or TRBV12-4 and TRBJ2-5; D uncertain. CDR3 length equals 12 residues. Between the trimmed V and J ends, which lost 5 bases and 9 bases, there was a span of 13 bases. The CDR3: CASSPAGWAQYF. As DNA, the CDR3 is TGTGCCAGCAGTCCAGCCGGTTGGGCCCAGTACTTC.

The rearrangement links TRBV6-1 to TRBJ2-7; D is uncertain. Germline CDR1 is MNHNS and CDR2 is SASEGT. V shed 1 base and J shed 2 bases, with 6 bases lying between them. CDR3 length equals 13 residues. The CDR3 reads CASSEGHPYEQYF. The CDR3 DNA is TGTGCCAGCAGTGAAGGTCATCCCTACGAGCAGTACTTC.

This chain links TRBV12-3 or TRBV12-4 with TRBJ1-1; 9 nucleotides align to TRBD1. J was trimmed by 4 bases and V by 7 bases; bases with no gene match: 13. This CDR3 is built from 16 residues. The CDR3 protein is CASTYATGQGLTEAFF. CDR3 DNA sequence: TGTGCCAGCACCTACGCAACTGGACAGGGGCTCACTGAAGCTTTCTTT.

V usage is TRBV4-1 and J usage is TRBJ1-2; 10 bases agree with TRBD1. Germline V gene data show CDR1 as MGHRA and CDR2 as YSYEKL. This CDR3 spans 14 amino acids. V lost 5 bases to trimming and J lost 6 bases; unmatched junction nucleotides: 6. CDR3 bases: TGCGCCAGCAGCAACCCAGGACAGGGGGATGGCTACACCTTC. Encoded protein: CASSNPGQGDGYTF.

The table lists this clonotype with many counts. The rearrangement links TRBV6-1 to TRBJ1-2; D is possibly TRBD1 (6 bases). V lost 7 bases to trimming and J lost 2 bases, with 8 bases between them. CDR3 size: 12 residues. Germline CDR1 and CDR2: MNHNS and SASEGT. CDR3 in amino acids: CASNQGNYGYTF. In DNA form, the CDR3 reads TGTGCCAGCAACCAGGGGAACTATGGCTACACCTTC.

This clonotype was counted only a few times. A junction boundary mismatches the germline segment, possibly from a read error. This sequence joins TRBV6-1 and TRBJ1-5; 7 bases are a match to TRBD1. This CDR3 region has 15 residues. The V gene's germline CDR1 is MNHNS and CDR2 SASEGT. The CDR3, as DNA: TGTACCAGCAGGCCGGCCGGGACAGTGATTCAGCCCCAGCATTTT. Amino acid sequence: CTSRPAGTVIQPQHF.

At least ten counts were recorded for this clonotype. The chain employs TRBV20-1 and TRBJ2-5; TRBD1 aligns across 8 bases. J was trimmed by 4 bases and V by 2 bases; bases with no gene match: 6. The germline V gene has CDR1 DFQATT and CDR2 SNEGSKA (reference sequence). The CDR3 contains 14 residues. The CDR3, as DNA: TGCAGTGCTAGACCTAATGGACAGGGAGAGACCCAGTACTTC. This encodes CSARPNGQGETQYF.

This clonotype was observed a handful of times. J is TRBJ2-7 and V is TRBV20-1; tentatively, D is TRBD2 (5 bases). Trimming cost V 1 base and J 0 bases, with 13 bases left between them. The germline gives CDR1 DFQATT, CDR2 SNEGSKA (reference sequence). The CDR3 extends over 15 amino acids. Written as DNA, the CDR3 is TGCAGTGCTAGAGCCCCAATGGGAGTCTCCTACGAGCAGTACTTC. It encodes CSARAPMGVSYEQYF.

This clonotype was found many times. The DNA for the CDR3 is TGTGCCAGCAGTGACTTGTCCCGGGACAGTTCCTACGAGCAGTACTTC. Translated: CASSDLSRDSSYEQYF. The genes are TRBV6-4 and TRBJ2-7; 7 positions match TRBD1. Trimming removed 1 base from V and 1 base from J; junction bases left unmatched: 7. This CDR3 spans 16 amino acids. The germline V gene has CDR1 MRHNA and CDR2 SNTAGT.

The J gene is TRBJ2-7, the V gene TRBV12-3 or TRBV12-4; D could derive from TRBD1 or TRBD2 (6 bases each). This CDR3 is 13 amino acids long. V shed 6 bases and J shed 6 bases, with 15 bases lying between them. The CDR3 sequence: CASRLAGGAEQYF. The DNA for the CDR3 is TGTGCCAGCAGGCTGGCCGGGGGCGCCGAGCAGTACTTC.

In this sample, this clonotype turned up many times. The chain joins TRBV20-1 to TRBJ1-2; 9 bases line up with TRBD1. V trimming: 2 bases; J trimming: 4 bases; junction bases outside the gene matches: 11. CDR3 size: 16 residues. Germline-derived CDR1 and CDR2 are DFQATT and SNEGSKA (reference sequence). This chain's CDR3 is CSARNRDRATFYGYTF. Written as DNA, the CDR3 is TGCAGTGCTAGAAACCGGGACAGGGCCACTTTCTATGGCTACACCTTC.

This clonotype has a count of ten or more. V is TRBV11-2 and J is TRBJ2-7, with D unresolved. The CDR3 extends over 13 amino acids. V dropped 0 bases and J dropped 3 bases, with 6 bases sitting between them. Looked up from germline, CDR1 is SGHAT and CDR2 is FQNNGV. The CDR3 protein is CASSLDRRYEQYF. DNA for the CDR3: TGTGCCAGCAGCTTAGACCGTCGCTACGAGCAGTACTTC.

CDR3 sequence reads: CASSLGLANIYEQYF. The CDR3 DNA sequence: TGTGCCAGCAGCCTTGGACTAGCGAATATCTACGAGCAGTACTTC. The rearrangement uses TRBV12-3 or TRBV12-4 and TRBJ2-7; 9 bases are a match to TRBD2. This CDR3 has 15 residues. Trimming cost V 6 bases and J 3 bases; bases outside gene matches: 9.